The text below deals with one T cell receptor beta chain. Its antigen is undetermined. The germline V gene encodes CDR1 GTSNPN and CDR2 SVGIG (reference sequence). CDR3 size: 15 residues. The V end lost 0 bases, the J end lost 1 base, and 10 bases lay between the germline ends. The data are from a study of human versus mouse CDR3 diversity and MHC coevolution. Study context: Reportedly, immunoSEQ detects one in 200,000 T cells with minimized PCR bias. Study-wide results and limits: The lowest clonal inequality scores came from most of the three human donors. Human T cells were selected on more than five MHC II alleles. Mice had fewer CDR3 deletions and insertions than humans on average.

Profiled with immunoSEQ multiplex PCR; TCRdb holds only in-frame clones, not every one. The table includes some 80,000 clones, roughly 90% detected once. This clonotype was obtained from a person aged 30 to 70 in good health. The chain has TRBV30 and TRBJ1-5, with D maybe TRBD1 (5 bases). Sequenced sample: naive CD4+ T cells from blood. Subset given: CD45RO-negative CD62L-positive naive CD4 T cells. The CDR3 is CAWSVGGASNQPQHF. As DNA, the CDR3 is TGTGCCTGGAGTGTGGGAGGGGCGAGCAATCAGCCCCAGCATTTT.